Each of the 11 T cell receptor beta chains below was sequenced from the same sample in a study of blood T cell repertoires in COVID-19. Only in-frame clones appear in the TCRdb table, and some are missing; sequencing was by immunoSEQ multiplex PCR. There are 87,000 or so clones in the sample; roughly 80% occur only once, and roughly 15% lies in the top ten. The sample comprised peripheral blood. These receptors all come from a woman older than 75 with active or convalescent COVID-19.

The chain links TRBV4-3 to TRBJ2-1; perhaps TRBD1 as D (6 bases). The CDR3 length is 15 residues. V lost 0 bases to trimming and J lost 6 bases, with 12 bases between them. Germline V gene sequence: CDR1 LGHNA, CDR2 YSLEER. The CDR3 sequence is CASSQENRVSNEQFF. CDR3 DNA: TGCGCCAGCAGCCAAGAGAACAGGGTCTCCAATGAGCAGTTCTTC.

In its sample, this clone was seen once. This chain links TRBV4-3 with TRBJ2-3; tentatively, D is TRBD2 (6 bases). Trimming took 1 base from V and 4 from J, leaving 9 bases between them. Per germline, CDR1 LGHNA and CDR2 YSLEER. CDR3 length equals 14 residues. This CDR3 reads CASSQGGGADTQYF. CDR3 bases: TGCGCCAGCAGCCAAGGGGGAGGTGCAGATACGCAGTATTTT.

This chain links TRBV10-3 with TRBJ1-1; D perhaps matches TRBD1 (6 bases). This CDR3 region has 13 residues. Germline V gene data show CDR1 as ENHRY and CDR2 as SYGVKD. Trimming stripped 10 bases from V and 7 bases from J, with 19 bases between. CDR3 region: CATATRGAVEAFF. CDR3 DNA: TGTGCCACCGCGACCCGGGGGGCTGTTGAAGCTTTCTTT.

This chain connects TRBV2 to TRBJ1-1, with D possibly TRBD1 on 5 matching bases. V lost 7 bases, J lost 0 bases, and 12 bases lay in between. Germline V gene data show CDR1 as SNHLY and CDR2 as FYNNEI. The CDR3 has 14 residues. CDR3 DNA sequence: TGTGCCAGCAACCAGGGCACACTGAACACTGAAGCTTTCTTT. Protein product: CASNQGTLNTEAFF.

CDR3 nucleotide sequence: TGTGCCACCAGCAGTGGGCGAGGGTGGACTCGTCCTGGGGCCAACGTCCTGACTTTC. This sequence encodes CATSSGRGWTRPGANVLTF. This sequence joins TRBV15 and TRBJ2-6, with a weak D call TRBD2 (5 bases). The CDR3 contains 19 residues. The V and J ends lost 3 bases and 2 bases respectively, with 20 bases between them. The germline CDR1 and CDR2 sequences are LNHNV and YYDKDF (reference sequence).

V usage is TRBV6-2 or TRBV6-3 and J usage is TRBJ1-2; no definite D call. CDR1 and CDR2 (germline): MNHEY, SVGEGT. The CDR3 runs 15 residues. Trimming took off 4 bases at V and 0 bases at J, with 12 bases between the two ends. CDR3 DNA: TGTGCCAGCAGTTCCGGGGTCACCCCTAACTATGGCTACACCTTC. Translation gives CASSSGVTPNYGYTF.

In its sample, this clone was seen a few times. The chain recombines TRBV19 with TRBJ2-7, with D possibly matching TRBD1 (7 bases). The CDR3 is 13 residues long. Germline V lookup: CDR1 LNHDA, CDR2 SQIVND (reference sequence). Trimming cost V 7 bases and J 6 bases, with 16 bases left between them. The CDR3 region has the DNA TGTGCCAGTACCGGGACAGCGGGCTCCGAGCAGTACTTC. Its translation is CASTGTAGSEQYF. Full variable domain (missing parts from reference TRBV19 and TRBJ2-7): DGGITQSPKYLFRKEGQNVTLSCEQNLNHDAMYWYRQDPGQGLRLIYYSQIVNDFQKGDIAEGYSVSREKKESFPLTVTSAQKNPTAFYLCASTGTAGSEQYFGPGTRLTVT.

This chain links TRBV5-1 with TRBJ2-1, with 11 bases lining up with TRBD2. The CDR3 contains 17 residues. J lost 4 bases, V lost 4 bases, and 10 bases had no gene match. CDR1 is SGHRS, CDR2 YFSETQ, per germline. The CDR3 protein is CASSLTTGTSGYNEQFF. For the CDR3, the DNA is TGCGCCAGCAGCCTGACAACCGGGACTAGCGGATACAATGAGCAGTTCTTC.

The chain joins TRBV5-1 to TRBJ2-5, with a weak D call TRBD1 (5 bases). Germline V gives CDR1 SGHRS, CDR2 YFSETQ. The CDR3 sequence is 14 residues long. V shed 7 bases and J shed 9 bases, with 22 bases lying between them. The CDR3 nucleotides read TGCGCCAGCCGGCCACCCAGTCAGGGTCTTGCCCAGTACTTC. Its protein is CASRPPSQGLAQYF.

The rearrangement uses TRBV4-1 and TRBJ1-5; D ambiguous. Germline V gene data show CDR1 as MGHRA and CDR2 as YSYEKL. This CDR3 is 14 amino acids long. The V end lost 4 bases, the J end lost 2 bases, and 9 bases lay between the germline ends. In nucleotides, the CDR3 is TGCGCCAGCAGCCCTTTTGAGGGCAATCAGCCCCAGCATTTT. Translating gives CASSPFEGNQPQHF.

The J gene is TRBJ2-1, the V gene TRBV12-5; 13 positions match TRBD2. CDR1 is LGHNT and CDR2 is FRNRAP in the germline V gene. V shed 1 base and J 2 bases; nucleotides not matched to a gene: 5. This CDR3 has 18 residues. The CDR3 coding sequence is TGTGCTAGTGGTTTGGCCTCGACTAGCGGGGGGCCCTACAATGAGCAGTTCTTC. Encoded protein: CASGLASTSGGPYNEQFF.